This T cell receptor (beta chain) was sequenced in a study of OX40 agonist ivuxolimab in advanced cancers. Looking at the study overall: Ivuxolimab is an agonistic anti-OX40 (CD134) antibody, and patients were treated with it. Each patient was given ivuxolimab into a vein every 2 weeks, at 0.01 to 10 mg/kg.

Sequencing used immunoSEQ multiplex PCR; TCRdb keeps in-frame clones, though not all of them. The repertoire has fewer than 90,000 clones, roughly nine tenths of them found once; the top ten carry nearly 8%. Between the trimmed V and J ends, which lost 4 bases and 4 bases, there was a span of 4 bases. The CDR3 consists of 11 residues. In germline, CDR1 is LNHDA, CDR2 SQIVND (reference sequence). Whole-study results and caveats: On average, CD8+ T cells had more expanded clones than CD4+.

The timepoints at which blood was sampled were baseline, cycle 4 day 1, and cycle 7 day 1. Concerning this clone: Its antigen is not identified.

The sequence was collected from an adult with an advanced solid tumor such as melanoma, head and neck, liver or kidney cancer. Sample: CD4+ or CD8+ T cells sorted from blood, taken in a trial of the OX40 agonist ivuxolimab. The J gene is TRBJ1-2, the V gene TRBV19; the D is unclear. The DNA of the CDR3 is TGTGCCAGTAGTACCCTCTATGGCTACACCTTC. Protein product: CASSTLYGYTF.